The sequence of this T cell receptor (beta chain) was determined in a study of cytomegalovirus exposure and HLA in healthy donors (dated by TCRdb to 2016 to 2017). About the full investigation: According to an earlier analysis of a few hundred of the donors, about 180 million T cells yielded over 100 million unique TCR beta sequences and about 280 Gb of sequence data. An earlier analysis of roughly 580 of the donors used high-throughput TCR beta sequencing to judge whether each TCR beta V gene segment behaved as functional or pseudogenic. Every discovery cohort repertoire had been produced on one sequencing platform. A later analysis re-analyzed previously published TCR beta repertoires from roughly 600 donors and added high-resolution HLA genotyping to study TCR occurrence patterns. Rather than using new phenotypic data, the later analysis identified candidate immune exposures from TCR beta sequences and from how often those sequences occurred across donors. Donor age, sex, ethnicity and CMV serostatus were compiled together with the repertoire data. The study combined high-throughput TCR immunosequencing, statistical association of individual TCRs with disease status, and machine learning to predict cytomegalovirus infection status. The study profiled the T cell repertoires of about 640 subjects by immunosequencing and related them to cytomegalovirus serostatus. Among the approximately 430 genotyped donors, approximately 76% belonged to the genetic ancestry cluster associated with self-reported Caucasian donors. A later genetic analysis took genome-wide SNP genotypes for about three fifths of the 666 donors and used that subset as a discovery cohort. Across about 370 genotyped donors of the cohort, an average of roughly 250,000 unique TCR beta nucleotide sequences per donor were sequenced, and roughly 20% of those sequences were non-productive. Along with the roughly 670-subject first cohort, a separate validation cohort of over a hundred different subjects was used. HLA typing included class I and class II loci at four-digit resolution. The aim of the study was to test whether cataloging public T cell receptors could identify signatures of past pathogen exposure. Five DR-DQ haplotypes were treated as single units for association and clustering because of strong linkage in the cohort. The number of typed donors differed by locus: roughly 620-630 for A, B, C, DRB1 and DQB1; some 500 for DQA1; some 590 for DPA1; and some 450 for DPB1. An early release covering just under 650 HLA-typed donors comprised about 290 gigabases of sequencing data and around 86 million unique TCR sequences.

Preparation of the library involved the immunoSEQ multiplex PCR assay. For the multiplex PCR, a mixture combining 60 forward primers for TCR Vbeta segments and 13 reverse primers for TCR Jbeta segments was used. The CDR3 region of rearranged TCR beta genes was amplified from genomic DNA by a multiplex PCR assay. Amplified TCR beta libraries were sequenced as 87-base-pair reads on the Illumina HiSeq System. The original methods were these. Across the 500 to 700 repertoires, a later analysis counted roughly 77 million unique TCR beta chains, 9 million to 14 million of which were shared by at least two donors. To remove PCR and sequencing errors, raw reads were error-corrected and collapsed into unique sequences using a nearest-neighbor algorithm that merged closely related sequences. Alignment of CDR3 sequences to IMGT reference sequences was used to assign V, D and J gene segments. For a sequence to be retained, at least a six-nucleotide match to both a V gene segment and a J gene segment was required. A rearrangement counted as productive if the CDR3 had no stop codons and remained in frame with V and J, and every other rearrangement counted as non-productive. CDR3 was defined by IMGT convention, running from the second conserved V-encoded cysteine to the conserved J-encoded phenylalanine. Sequences without an unambiguous match to a single V gene segment were excluded from the earlier analysis of about 640 of the donors. An earlier analysis of fewer than 750 of the donors classified V segments as functional when productive rearrangements were above 56.7% and as segregating when the standard deviation between donors was above 5%. To diagnose cytomegalovirus status from the catalog of TCR beta chain sequences, a statistical classification framework was built. V and J gene assignment, in a later analysis, came from comparing TCR nucleotide sequences with IMGT/GENE-DB human TR gene sequences. Using the TCRdist pipeline, a later analysis assigned CDR3 sequences along with most-parsimonious VDJ recombination scenarios. In a later analysis, every TCR beta chain was defined by the combination of its CDR3 amino acid sequence and its V-gene family, and reads without a unique V-gene family were dropped. In a later analysis, around 650 highly shared, low-generation-probability nucleotide sequences were removed to address suspected cross-contamination and a sequencing artifact. For each public chain, a later analysis derived a clonal expansion index from normalized ranks of inferred template counts within each repertoire. Generation probabilities in a later analysis came from a VDJ recombination model fitted to out-of-frame rearrangements, and those results were checked against IGoR. In a later analysis, hypergeometric tests were used to score TCR-TCR, TCR-HLA and TCR-CMV co-occurrence, with a repertoire-size bias correction applied to TCR pairs. In a later analysis, false discovery rates were estimated by permuting HLA or CMV assignments 20 times. A later analysis grouped co-occurring TCRs with DBSCAN, adding TCRdist sequence similarity when clustering within HLA-allele-positive subsets. Co-occurrence clustering excluded repertoires with fewer than 30,000 or more than 120,000 public chains, plus five with anomalous nucleotide sharing. As stored in TCRdb, this immuneACCESS dataset retains in-frame rearrangements with V and J assigned. A fraction of the clones does not appear; measured against another copy, unresolved V genes explain less than half of the discrepancy, and the remainder lacks a known reason. The V and J calls and the clone size are those of that table, but D and trimming were determined from the DNA. This sample comprises about 170,000 clones, approximately 78% of them detected only once. The ten top clones hold approximately 0.8% of the sample.

The CDR3 contains 11 residues, cysteine and phenylalanine counted. Only the CDR3 DNA stays, 33 bases, in frame from base 1. Sequences DFQATT (CDR1) and SNEGSKA (CDR2) are obtained from the germline V gene (reference sequence). Of note for this clone: Its antigen remains undetermined. There are no base qualities to consult, and no much larger clone falls within one base.

Broad study findings and their caveats: Compared with the roughly 710-donor mean, donors in an Asian-associated ancestry cluster had fewer N-insertions in productive TCRs, according to a later genetic analysis. In vitro tests confirmed that a few of the cytomegalovirus-associated TCR beta chains recognize cytomegalovirus antigens. Across donors, most TCR sequences were observed very rarely, whereas some public TCRs were present in many individuals. An association between a missense DCLRE1C variant and V-gene and J-gene trimming of TCR beta chains was found in a later genetic analysis and replicated in an independent cohort. In a later analysis, several top co-occurrence clusters were reported to appear linked to parvovirus B19, influenza, CMV and Epstein-Barr virus. The sequencing pipeline was judged likely to have produced a cluster of highly shared sequence variants as a technical artifact. Linkage disequilibrium might explain the correlated functional status among segregating V segments, but an unknown experimental factor could not be excluded. A further reported finding was that TCR beta sequences accurately predicted the HLA-A and HLA-B alleles for most subjects in the first cohort. Because counts were too low, approximately 15 rarely observed V segments, including chromosome 9 orphons, were excluded from the earlier analysis of several hundred of the donors. The presence/absence analyses assumed that sequencing depth was roughly uniform across donors, and that assumption may not be true. Some IMGT-functional V segments, including TRBV6-2 and TRBV6-3, could not be distinguished by the 87-base-pair reads and were therefore excluded. In a later analysis, the rate of TCR association differed among HLA loci, with DRB1 alleles having the most associated TCRs and HLA-C alleles having the fewest. The authors suggested that the approach could potentially be generalized to other disease states and immunological phenotypes. Cytomegalovirus status was reported to be diagnosed by the classifier with high specificity and sensitivity in both the original and validation cohorts. In the study, about 150 TCR beta chains were listed as associated with cytomegalovirus. In a later analysis, most CMV-associated TCR beta chains were found to appear HLA-restricted, with HLA associations seemingly driven largely by CMV exposure. Assigning TCR associations to individual alleles was difficult when HLA alleles, especially DR and DQ, strongly co-occurred. In an earlier analysis of approximately 590 of the donors, most TCR beta V segments were observed in productive rearrangements about 87% or about 30% of the time, broadly matching IMGT annotations. The only immune exposure information available for the cohort was CMV serostatus. This cohort had only TCR beta chains sequenced, and the lack of alpha or paired-chain data limited which features could be detected. Specific HLA alleles were associated with 18,000 or so TCR beta sequences at a false discovery rate of 0.05 in a later analysis. Because HLA typing was missing for some donors at each locus, association tests included only the typed subset. A later analysis found that HLA-associated TCR beta chains were more clonally expanded and had lower generation probabilities than equally common non-associated chains.

The cohort comprised some 680 healthy bone marrow donors. Cohort members were all nominally healthy when sampled, although unrecorded immune exposures were likely present. The donor tested CMV seronegative and was one of the 352 seronegative cohort members. A peripheral blood sample was provided by each donor, and peripheral blood mononuclear cells were used for TCR beta sequencing. Genomic DNA was extracted from the blood cell samples with the Qiagen DNeasy Blood Extraction Kit. The TCR sequence derives from a young woman in good health and CMV-seronegative. The chain is assembled from TRBV20-1 and TRBJ2-7; 7 central bases correspond to TRBD1. The source material was PBMCs. This receptor carries the CDR3 CTGQASYEQYF. The DNA sequence reads TGCACCGGACAGGCCTCCTACGAGCAGTACTTC.